This T cell receptor (beta chain) was identified in a study of cytomegalovirus exposure and HLA in healthy donors. Study-wide results and caveats: The CMV antigen specificity of three CMV-associated chains was confirmed through in vitro analysis. As was reported, the classifier diagnosed cytomegalovirus status with high specificity and sensitivity.

Sequencing was performed with immunoSEQ multiplex PCR; in TCRdb, only in-frame clones are kept and a portion is missing. The data hold tens of thousands of clones, with approximately 92% observed a single time. The count of this clone is one. Its antigen is unknown. Germline CDR1 MGHDK, CDR2 SYGVNS. V was cut by 1 base and J by 1 base, with 2 bases left in between. CDR3 length: 12 amino acids. The chain is built from TRBV25-1 and TRBJ2-7; no clear D gene. Sequenced material: PBMCs. The clonotype was recovered from a man aged 18 to 30 in good health and CMV-seropositive. In nucleotides, the CDR3 is TGTGCCAGCAGTGAATCTTCCTACGAGCAGTACTTC. Encoded protein: CASSESSYEQYF.